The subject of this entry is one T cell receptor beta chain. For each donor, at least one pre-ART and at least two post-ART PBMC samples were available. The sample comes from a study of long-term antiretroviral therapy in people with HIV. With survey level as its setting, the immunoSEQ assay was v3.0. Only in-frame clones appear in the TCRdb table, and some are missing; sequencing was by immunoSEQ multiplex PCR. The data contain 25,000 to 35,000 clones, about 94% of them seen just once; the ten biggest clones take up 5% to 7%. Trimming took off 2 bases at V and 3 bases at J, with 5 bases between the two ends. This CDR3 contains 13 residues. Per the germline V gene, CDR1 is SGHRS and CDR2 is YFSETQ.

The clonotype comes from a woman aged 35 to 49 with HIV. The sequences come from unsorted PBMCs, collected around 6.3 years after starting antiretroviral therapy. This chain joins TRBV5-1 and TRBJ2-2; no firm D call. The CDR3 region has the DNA TGCGCCAGCAGCTTTAGGGACACCGGGGAGCTGTTTTTT. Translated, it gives CASSFRDTGELFF.